These 28 T cell receptor beta chains share one sample of origin, sequenced in a study of graft-versus-host responses after intestinal transplantation. These receptors have no identified antigens. TCRdb's table, derived via immunoSEQ multiplex PCR, lists solely in-frame clones and lacks some. This sample has about 36,000 clones, with approximately 94% found just once. The material sequenced was unstimulated CD4+ T cells sorted from spleen or lymph node cells, taken before transplant. The source is a human donor who was the organ donor for an intestinal transplant.

V usage is TRBV6-4 and J usage is TRBJ1-1; tentatively, D is TRBD1 (5 bases). The CDR3 is 12 residues long. Trimming stripped 10 bases from V and 10 bases from J, with 19 bases between. CDR1 and CDR2 from the germline V gene are MRHNA and SNTAGT. In DNA form, the CDR3 reads TGTGCCACCATTGGGGGGTACTCTGGAGCTTTCTTT. Residues: CATIGGYSGAFF.

This clone was seen only once. The chain links TRBV11-3 to TRBJ1-6; no clear D gene. The CDR3 runs to 15 residues. The V end was cut by 7 bases, the J end by 7 bases, with 17 bases between. Germline V lookup: CDR1 SGHNT, CDR2 YENEEA. For the CDR3, the DNA is TGTGCCAGCATGTCCCAGGCTAAAGGGAATTCACCCCTCCACTTT. This sequence encodes CASMSQAKGNSPLHF. Full variable domain (outside the CDR3, taken from reference TRBV11-3 and TRBJ1-6): EAGVVQSPRYKIIEKKQPVAFWCNPISGHNTLYWYLQNLGQGPELLIRYENEEAVDDSQLPKDRFSAERLKGVDSTLKIQPAELGDSAVYLCASMSQAKGNSPLHFGNGTRLTVT.

The V gene is TRBV5-1, the J gene TRBJ1-3; D may be TRBD1 (6 bases). This CDR3 contains 15 residues. V gave up 4 bases and J gave up 2 bases, with 13 bases separating them. Germline-derived CDR1 and CDR2 are SGHRS and YFSETQ. The DNA for the CDR3 is TGCGCCAGCAGCAACCCAACAGGGACTGGAAACACCATATATTTT. This translates into CASSNPTGTGNTIYF.

V usage is TRBV19 and J usage is TRBJ2-7; D perhaps matches TRBD1 (6 bases). From germline, CDR1 is LNHDA and CDR2 SQIVND (reference sequence). This CDR3 has 15 residues. With 4 bases removed from V and 2 bases from J, the gap between germline ends came to 15 bases. The CDR3 DNA sequence: TGTGCCAGTAGTACGTCAGGGGCTCCAACCTACGAGCAGTACTTC. This gives the protein CASSTSGAPTYEQYF. Full variable domain (remainder filled in from reference TRBV19 and TRBJ2-7): DGGITQSPKYLFRKEGQNVTLSCEQNLNHDAMYWYRQDPGQGLRLIYYSQIVNDFQKGDIAEGYSVSREKKESFPLTVTSAQKNPTAFYLCASSTSGAPTYEQYFGPGTRLTVT.

This rearrangement joins TRBV30 to TRBJ1-1; unclear D gene. CDR1 is GTSNPN, CDR2 SVGIG, per germline (reference sequence). Between the trimmed V and J ends, which lost 3 bases and 1 base, there was a span of 9 bases. The CDR3 covers 13 residues. The CDR3 loop reads CAWRRGKNTEAFF. Written as DNA, the CDR3 is TGTGCCTGGAGGCGGGGAAAGAACACTGAAGCTTTCTTT.

The CDR3 reads CASSVTLGQGRETQYF. The DNA for the CDR3 is TGTGCCAGCAGCGTAACCCTCGGACAGGGTAGGGAGACCCAGTACTTC. The V call is TRBV9, the J call TRBJ2-5, with 8 bases lining up with TRBD1. Germline V gives CDR1 SGDLS, CDR2 YYNGEE. V dropped 1 base and J dropped 5; count of bases not matched to a gene: 10. The CDR3 sequence is 16 residues long.

The table lists this clone with a count of one. The chain uses TRBV7-2 and TRBJ2-1; TRBD2 matches at 7 bases. The ends lost 1 base at V and 3 bases at J; junction bases unmatched: 3. The CDR3 is 15 residues long. The germline gives CDR1 SGHTA, CDR2 FQGNSA. The chain's CDR3 is CASSLVSSGYNEQFF. In nucleotides, the CDR3 is TGTGCCAGCAGCTTAGTGTCTAGCGGCTACAATGAGCAGTTCTTC.

The V call is TRBV6-6, the J call TRBJ2-7; 9 nucleotides agree with TRBD1. Germline loops: CDR1 MNHNY, CDR2 SVGAGI (reference sequence). The V and J ends lost 5 bases and 3 bases, in that order; junction bases with no gene match: 5. The CDR3 runs 14 residues. In DNA, the CDR3 is TGTGCCAGCAGTCTGACAGGGGGGTTCTACGAGCAGTACTTC. Its protein product is CASSLTGGFYEQYF.

The CDR3 sequence: CASSSLGDTQYF. The CDR3 DNA sequence: TGTGCCAGCAGCTCCCTCGGAGATACGCAGTATTTT. The rearrangement joins TRBV11-3 to TRBJ2-3, with D uncertain. Germline CDR1 is SGHNT and CDR2 is YENEEA. V was clipped by 4 bases and J by 5 bases, with 7 bases between them. CDR3 size: 12 residues.

The CDR3 is CASSLWEEETQYF. The CDR3 DNA reads as TGTGCCAGCTCACTGTGGGAGGAAGAGACCCAGTACTTC. The chain carries TRBV18 and TRBJ2-5; D is possibly TRBD2 (6 bases). V was cut by 4 bases and J by 3 bases, with 9 bases left in between. The germline V gene has CDR1 KGHSH and CDR2 LQKENI. The CDR3 totals 13 residues.

The chain employs TRBV9 and TRBJ2-3, with D perhaps TRBD2 (6 bases). Germline CDR1 SGDLS, CDR2 YYNGEE. The CDR3 covers 14 residues. V was clipped by 0 bases and J by 6 bases, with 11 bases between them. The CDR3 DNA reads as TGTGCCAGCAGCGTAGCTACTAGCCCCGATACGCAGTATTTT. It encodes CASSVATSPDTQYF. Full variable domain (missing parts from reference TRBV9 and TRBJ2-3): DSGVTQTPKHLITATGQRVTLRCSPRSGDLSVYWYQQSLDQGLQFLIQYYNGEERAKGNILERFSAQQFPDLHSELNLSSLELGDSALYFCASSVATSPDTQYFGPGTRLTVL.

The CDR3 protein is CASSPLSGVYQPQHF. The DNA for the CDR3 is TGTGCCAGCAGTCCTCTTTCAGGGGTGTATCAGCCCCAGCATTTT. The rearrangement links TRBV6-5 to TRBJ1-5; D possibly corresponds to TRBD1 (6 bases). Germline V CDR1 and CDR2: MNHEY, SVGAGI. CDR3 length equals 15 residues. Trimming stripped 5 bases from V and 5 bases from J, with 16 bases between.

This chain joins TRBV2 and TRBJ2-4; D gene uncertain. This CDR3 contains 14 residues. The ends were cut back, 0 bases at V and 6 bases at J, with 9 bases in the middle. Germline loops: CDR1 SNHLY, CDR2 FYNNEI. CDR3 sequence reads: CASSEAARPNIQYF. DNA for the CDR3: TGTGCCAGCAGTGAAGCGGCCAGACCAAACATTCAGTACTTC.

CDR3 protein: CATSTDRDTEAFF. CDR3 DNA sequence: TGTGCCACCAGCACAGACAGGGACACTGAAGCTTTCTTT. J is TRBJ1-1 and V is TRBV15, with TRBD1 identical over 7 bases. CDR1 and CDR2 (germline): LNHNV, YYDKDF (reference sequence). CDR3 size: 13 residues. V gave up 4 bases and J gave up 3 bases; unmatched junction bases: 2.

This clone showed up just once. The chain carries TRBV13 and TRBJ1-1; D is unresolved. Trimming cost V 0 bases and J 6 bases, with 14 bases left between them. The CDR3 has 15 residues. The germline V gene has CDR1 PRHDT and CDR2 FYEKMQ (reference sequence). CDR3 in DNA: TGTGCCAGCAGCTTAGGTAGCTCGGACGTAGCTGAAGCTTTCTTT. Its translation: CASSLGSSDVAEAFF. Full variable domain (outside the CDR3, taken from reference TRBV13 and TRBJ1-1): AAGVIQSPRHLIKEKRETATLKCYPIPRHDTVYWYQQGPGQDPQFLISFYEKMQSDKGSIPDRFSAQQFSDYHSELNMSSLELGDSALYFCASSLGSSDVAEAFFGQGTRLTVV.

This rearrangement joins TRBV30 to TRBJ1-4, with D perhaps matching TRBD1 (5 bases). The CDR3 is made up of 16 amino acids. Trimming shortened V by 0 bases and J by 8 bases, and 19 bases separated the two germline ends. CDR1 GTSNPN and CDR2 SVGIG come from the germline V gene (reference sequence). CDR3 sequence (DNA): TGTGCCTGGAGTGTGACCGGGACGACCTTGGCCGAAAAACTGTTTTTT. Translated: CAWSVTGTTLAEKLFF.

The chain couples TRBV9 to TRBJ2-3; no definite D call. Between the trimmed V and J ends, which lost 4 bases and 5 bases, there was a span of 5 bases. Germline CDR1 reads SGDLS; CDR2 reads YYNGEE. The CDR3 length is 11 residues. CDR3 in amino acids: CASSYGDTQYF. In DNA, the CDR3 is TGTGCCAGCAGCTATGGAGATACGCAGTATTTT.

The V and J genes are TRBV18 and TRBJ2-2, with TRBD2 matching over 8 bases. This CDR3 is 16 amino acids long. Losses at the gene ends were 3 bases for V and 2 bases for J; bases not matched to a gene: 5. Germline V gene sequence: CDR1 KGHSH, CDR2 LQKENI. The CDR3 reads CASSPQRTSNTGELFF. CDR3 coding DNA: TGTGCCAGCTCACCCCAGCGGACTAGCAACACCGGGGAGCTGTTTTTT.

This sequence joins TRBV25-1 and TRBJ1-1, with D possibly matching TRBD1 (5 bases). This CDR3 contains 12 residues. V was pared by 6 bases and J by 10 bases, with 15 bases between. Germline V gene data show CDR1 as MGHDK and CDR2 as SYGVNS. The CDR3 nucleotides read TGTGCCAGCAGCAATGAGGTGGGGGTAGCTTTCTTT. Translated, it gives CASSNEVGVAFF. Looking up the rest from reference TRBV25-1 and TRBJ1-1 gives the full variable domain: EADIYQTPRYLVIGTGKKITLECSQTMGHDKMYWYQQDPGMELHLIHYSYGVNSTEKGDLSSESTVSRIRTEHFPLTLESARPSHTSQYLCASSNEVGVAFFGQGTRLTVV.

The chain couples TRBV11-2 to TRBJ2-7; tentatively, D is TRBD2 (6 bases). The CDR3 runs to 13 residues. V shed 6 bases and J shed 9 bases, with 18 bases lying between them. Germline CDR1 reads SGHAT; CDR2 reads FQNNGV. The CDR3 spells CASRSNPGDLQYF. The CDR3 DNA sequence: TGTGCCAGCAGATCGAACCCGGGGGACCTGCAGTACTTC.

The chain uses TRBV29-1 and TRBJ1-1, with D tentatively TRBD1 (5 bases). The CDR3 totals 11 residues. V lost 6 bases to trimming and J lost 2 bases, with 7 bases between them. CDR1 is SQVTM and CDR2 is ANQGSEA in the germline V gene. The CDR3 protein is CSVTVNTEAFF. The CDR3 bases are TGCAGCGTGACAGTTAACACTGAAGCTTTCTTT.

This chain joins TRBV7-2 and TRBJ2-5; D is undetermined. Germline lookup yields CDR1 SGHTA and CDR2 FQGNSA. The CDR3 sequence is 17 residues long. Trimming pared 0 bases from V and 6 bases from J, leaving 20 bases between. The DNA of the CDR3 is TGTGCCAGCAGCTTAGCCTTGATTGGTAGTAGCTGGAAGACCCAGTACTTC. This codes for CASSLALIGSSWKTQYF.

V and J are TRBV21-1 and TRBJ1-1; the table calls TRBD1, which could not be checked here. TRBV21-1 is a pseudogene locus. This CDR3 has 14 amino acids. The CDR3 sequence: CASKQGAVNTEAFF. The CDR3 bases are TGTGCCAGTAAGCAAGGGGCCGTTAACACTGAAGCTTTCTTT.

This chain links TRBV5-1 with TRBJ1-1, with D maybe TRBD1 (6 bases). The germline V gene encodes CDR1 SGHRS and CDR2 YFSETQ. Trimming took 7 bases from V and 4 from J, leaving 20 bases between them. This CDR3 has 15 amino acids. DNA of the CDR3: TGCGCCAGCCGGACAGCCCCGGGGGGCGGCACTGAAGCTTTCTTT. The encoded protein is CASRTAPGGGTEAFF. Full variable domain (missing parts from reference TRBV5-1 and TRBJ1-1): KAGVTQTPRYLIKTRGQQVTLSCSPISGHRSVSWYQQTPGQGLQFLFEYFSETQRNKGNFPGRFSGRQFSNSRSEMNVSTLELGDSALYLCASRTAPGGGTEAFFGQGTRLTVV.

The chain couples TRBV5-1 to TRBJ2-3; perhaps TRBD1 as D (6 bases). Germline V lookup: CDR1 SGHRS, CDR2 YFSETQ. Trimming took off 8 bases at V and 2 bases at J, with 15 bases between the two ends. CDR3 size: 14 residues. The CDR3 DNA is TGCGCCAGTAGGCGACAGGCCTACACAGATACGCAGTATTTT. Residues: CASRRQAYTDTQYF. The whole variable domain, filled in from reference TRBV5-1 and TRBJ2-3, reads KAGVTQTPRYLIKTRGQQVTLSCSPISGHRSVSWYQQTPGQGLQFLFEYFSETQRNKGNFPGRFSGRQFSNSRSEMNVSTLELGDSALYLCASRRQAYTDTQYFGPGTRLTVL.

DNA for the CDR3: TGTGCCTGGAGAGCGACGGACAGGCTCGGTAACACCATATATTTT. Protein: CAWRATDRLGNTIYF. V is TRBV30 and J is TRBJ1-3; 7 bases line up with TRBD1. After removal of 3 bases from V and 7 bases from J, the junction contained 12 bases not matched to a gene. Per the germline V gene, CDR1 is GTSNPN and CDR2 is SVGIG (reference sequence). The CDR3 contains 15 residues.

The J gene is TRBJ1-6, the V gene TRBV4-3; 10 bases agree with TRBD1. The germline V gene has CDR1 LGHNA and CDR2 YSLEER. The CDR3 totals 19 residues. The V segment lost 0 bases and the J segment 0 bases; nucleotides outside the gene matches: 5. The DNA for the CDR3 is TGCGCCAGCAGCCAAGATCCGAGGACAGGGGGCTCCTATAATTCACCCCTCCACTTT. Its translation is CASSQDPRTGGSYNSPLHF.

The chain links TRBV6-1 to TRBJ1-5; 9 bases are a match to TRBD1. Germline loops: CDR1 MNHNS, CDR2 SASEGT. V shed 6 bases, J shed 4 bases, and the junction held 7 bases outside the gene matches. The CDR3 spans 15 residues. CDR3 in DNA: TGTGCCAGCAGCCCCAAGGGACAGGGAAATCAGCCCCAGCATTTT. Translation: CASSPKGQGNQPQHF.